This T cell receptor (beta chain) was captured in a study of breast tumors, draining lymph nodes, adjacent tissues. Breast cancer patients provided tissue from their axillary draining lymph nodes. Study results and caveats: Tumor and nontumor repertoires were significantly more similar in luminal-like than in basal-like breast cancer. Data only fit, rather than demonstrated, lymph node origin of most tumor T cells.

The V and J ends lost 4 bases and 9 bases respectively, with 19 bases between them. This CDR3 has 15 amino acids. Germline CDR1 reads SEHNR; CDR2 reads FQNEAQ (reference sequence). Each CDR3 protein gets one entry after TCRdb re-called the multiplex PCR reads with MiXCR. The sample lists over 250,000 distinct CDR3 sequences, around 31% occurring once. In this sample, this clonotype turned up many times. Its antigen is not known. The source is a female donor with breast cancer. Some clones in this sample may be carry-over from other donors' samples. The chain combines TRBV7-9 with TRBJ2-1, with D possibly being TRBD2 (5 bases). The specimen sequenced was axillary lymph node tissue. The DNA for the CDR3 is TGTGCCAGCAGCTCCGAGGACTCCACGGGTGTTGAGCAGTTCTTC. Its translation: CASSSEDSTGVEQFF.